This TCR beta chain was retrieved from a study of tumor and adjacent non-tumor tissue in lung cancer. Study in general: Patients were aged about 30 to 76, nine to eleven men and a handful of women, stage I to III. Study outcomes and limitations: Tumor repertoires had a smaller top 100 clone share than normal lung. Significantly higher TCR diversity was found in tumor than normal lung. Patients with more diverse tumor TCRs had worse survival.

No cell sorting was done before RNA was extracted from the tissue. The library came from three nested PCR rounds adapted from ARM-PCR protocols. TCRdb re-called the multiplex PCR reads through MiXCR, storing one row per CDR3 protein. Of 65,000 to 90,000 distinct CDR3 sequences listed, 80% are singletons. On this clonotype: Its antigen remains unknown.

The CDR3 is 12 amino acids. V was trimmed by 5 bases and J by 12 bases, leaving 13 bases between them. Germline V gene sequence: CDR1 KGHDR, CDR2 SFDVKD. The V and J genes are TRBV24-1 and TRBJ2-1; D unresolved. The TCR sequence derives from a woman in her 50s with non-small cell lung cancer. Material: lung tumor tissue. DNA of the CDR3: TGTGCCACCAGTGGAGAATACGATGGGCAGTTCTTC. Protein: CATSGEYDGQFF.